This T cell receptor beta chain was identified in a study of T cells after yellow fever vaccination. The overall study: Each low-cell-number fraction was prepared by means of SMART-Seq v4 Ultra Low Input.

On this clonotype itself: Its antigen is unknown.

Regarding the study as a whole: Post-booster repertoires contained most primary-vaccination clones again (approximately 97% CD4, about 90% CD8). Sorted repertoires could include abundant contaminating clonotypes from bulk cells. A faster peak, day 5 versus 15, was reached by the weaker secondary response.

Via MiXCR, TCRdb re-called the 5' RACE reads, giving one row per CDR3 protein. The profile shows a few hundred thousand distinct CDR3 sequences, 7% to 10% of them singletons. Germline V gene sequence: CDR1 MNHEY, CDR2 SVGAGI. Trimming pared 2 bases from V and 1 base from J, leaving 6 bases between. This CDR3 has 14 residues. The receptor's source is a young man who received the YFV17D yellow fever vaccine. The material was PBMCs, obtained about 41 days after the first yellow fever vaccination. The chain has TRBV6-5 and TRBJ2-1; D call uncertain. The CDR3 DNA reads TGTGCCAGCAGTTACGTGGATTCCTACAATGAGCAGTTCTTC. This codes for CASSYVDSYNEQFF.